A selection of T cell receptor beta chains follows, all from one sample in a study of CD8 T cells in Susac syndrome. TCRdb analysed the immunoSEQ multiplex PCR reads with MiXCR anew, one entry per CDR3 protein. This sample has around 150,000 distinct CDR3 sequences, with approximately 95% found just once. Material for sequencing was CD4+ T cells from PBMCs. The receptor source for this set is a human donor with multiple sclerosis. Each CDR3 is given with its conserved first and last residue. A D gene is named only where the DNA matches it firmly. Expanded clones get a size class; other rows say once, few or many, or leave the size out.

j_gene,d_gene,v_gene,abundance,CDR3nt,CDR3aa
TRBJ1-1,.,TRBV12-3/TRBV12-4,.,TGTGCCAGCAGTTTAAGGGGGGGGCGCATGACTGAAGCTTTCTTT,CASSLRGGRMTEAFF
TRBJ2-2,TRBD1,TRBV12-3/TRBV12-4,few,TGTGCCAGCAGGGGACAGGGGGCCACCGGGGAGCTGTTTTTT,CASRGQGATGELFF
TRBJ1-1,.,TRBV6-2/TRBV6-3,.,TGTGCCAGCAGTCCCGACCGGGACGGGACCATGAACACTGAAGCTTTCTTT,CASSPDRDGTMNTEAFF
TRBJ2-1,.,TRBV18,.,TGTGCCAGCTCACCTCGAGGCAGCGACTACAATGAGCAGTTCTTC,CASSPRGSDYNEQFF
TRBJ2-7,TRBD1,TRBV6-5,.,TGTGCCAGCAGTTACTCGATTATTACGACAGGGGCCCCCTACGAGCAGTACTTC,CASSYSIITTGAPYEQYF
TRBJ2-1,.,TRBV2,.,TGTGCCAGCAGTAAGGAGGGATCCTACAATGAGCAGTTCTTC,CASSKEGSYNEQFF
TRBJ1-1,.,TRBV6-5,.,TGTGCCAGCAGTTCCTCCCGGGACAAGTACACTGAAGCTTTCTTT,CASSSSRDKYTEAFF
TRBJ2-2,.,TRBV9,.,TGTGCCAGCAGCGTAAGCCCTCCTAACACCGGGGAGCTGTTTTTT,CASSVSPPNTGELFF
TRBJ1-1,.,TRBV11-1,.,TGTGCCAGCAGCAGTCCAACCGGGATGAAGAACACTGAAGCTTTCTTT,CASSSPTGMKNTEAFF
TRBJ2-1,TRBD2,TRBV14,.,TGTGCCAGCAGCCAAGATATGGGCGGGAGGGGCCAGTTCTTC,CASSQDMGGRGQFF
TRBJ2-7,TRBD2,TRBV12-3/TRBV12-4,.,TGTGCCAGCAGTTTACTAGCGGGGTTCGAGCAGTACTTC,CASSLLAGFEQYF
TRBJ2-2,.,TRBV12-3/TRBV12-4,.,TGTGCCAGCAGTTTACTCAGGGTGGCCACCGGGGAGCTGTTTTTT,CASSLLRVATGELFF